These T cell receptor beta chains were read from a single sample in a study of CD8+CD57+ T cells in acquired aplastic anemia. TCRdb reanalysed the reads using MiXCR and keeps one entry per CDR3 protein. Here the sample spans over 250,000 distinct CDR3 sequences, roughly 59% being singletons. Source material: sorted CD4+, CD8+, or CD8+CD57+ T cells (not recorded which) from PBMCs. Receptors originate from a human donor with aplastic anemia. CDR3s include the opening cysteine and the closing phenylalanine or tryptophan. The D gene is left open where the match is weak. Where a row states a size, it is once, few, many or the class of an expanded clone; other rows omit it.

>-|-|TRBV12-3/TRBV12-4|TRBJ1-4|15
CASSSMDGANEKLFF
TGTGCCAGCAGTTCAATGGACGGTGCTAATGAAAAACTGTTTTTT
>many|-|TRBV10-1|TRBJ1-1|14
CASPGPPPITEAFF
TGCGCCAGCCCCGGGCCCCCTCCCATCACTGAAGCTTTCTTT
>-|-|TRBV20-1|TRBJ2-7|13
CSAQGRGDYEQYF
TGCAGTGCTCAGGGACGCGGTGACTACGAGCAGTACTTC
>-|-|TRBV9|TRBJ2-6|8
CASSARTF
TGTGCCAGCAGCGCCCGGACTTTC
>once|-|TRBV7-3|TRBJ2-2|15
CASSFYSLAAGELFF
TGTGCCAGCAGCTTTTATAGTTTGGCCGCCGGGGAGCTGTTTTTT
>-|-|TRBV29-1|TRBJ1-2|12
CSAYENSYGYTF
TGCAGCGCCTACGAGAATTCCTATGGCTACACCTTC
>-|-|TRBV2|TRBJ2-7|15
CASSKSGTATNEQYF
TGTGCCAGCAGTAAGTCAGGAACAGCTACTAACGAGCAGTACTTC
>-|TRBD2|TRBV20-1|TRBJ2-3|11
CGGTTSYEQYF
TGCGGGGGGACTACCTCCTACGAGCAGTACTTT
>few|TRBD1|TRBV15|TRBJ1-1|13
CATSRGDRAEAFF
TGTGCCACCAGCAGAGGAGACAGGGCTGAAGCTTTCTTT
>many|-|TRBV20-1|TRBJ2-2|15
CSARVGPFRTGELFF
TGCAGTGCTAGAGTAGGTCCATTTAGGACCGGGGAGCTGTTTTTT
>many|TRBD2|TRBV5-6|TRBJ2-1|17
CASSLGKGLAGVNEQFF
TGTGCCAGCAGCTTGGGGAAGGGACTAGCGGGGGTCAATGAGCAGTTCTTC
>-|-|TRBV7-3|TRBJ2-3|13
CASSVGLGDTQYF
TGTGCCAGCAGCGTAGGACTGGGGGATACGCAGTATTTT
>-|-|TRBV5-1|TRBJ1-1|11
CASSLRGEAFF
TGCGCCAGCAGCTTGAGGGGTGAAGCTTTCTTT
>many|TRBD2|TRBV4-1|TRBJ2-3|14
CASRPGEGTDTQYF
TGCGCCAGCAGGCCTGGGGAGGGGACAGATACGCAGTATTTT
>-|-|TRBV6-1|TRBJ2-1|15
CASSEYGGLSDEQFF
TGTGCCAGCAGTGAATATGGGGGCTTAAGCGATGAGCAGTTCTTC
>once|-|TRBV15|TRBJ2-7|14
CATSTGYHPGEQYF
TGTGCCACCAGCACGGGCTATCACCCAGGCGAGCAGTACTTC
>many|-|TRBV11-3|TRBJ1-1|11
CASSNGQRAFF
TGTGCCAGCAGCAACGGACAGCGAGCTTTCTTT
>few|-|TRBV7-3|TRBJ2-1|13
CASSLTSSNEQFF
TGTGCCAGCAGCTTAACTAGTTCCAATGAGCAGTTCTTC
>-|TRBD2|TRBV10-1|TRBJ2-3|16
CASRFGGGGGTDTQYF
TGCGCCAGCAGGTTTGGCGGGGGGGGCGGCACAGATACGCAGTATTTT
>many|TRBD1|TRBV7-8|TRBJ1-2|13
CASSMGQLYGYTF
TGTGCCAGCAGCATGGGACAGTTGTATGGCTACACCTTC
>-|TRBD2|TRBV20-1|TRBJ2-5|14
CSARTSGTQETQYF
TGCAGTGCTCGGACTAGCGGAACCCAAGAGACCCAGTACTTC
>-|TRBD2|TRBV24-1|TRBJ2-1|15
CATSVGTRSRDEQFF
TGTGCCACCAGTGTAGGGACTAGAAGTCGCGATGAGCAGTTCTTC
>-|-|TRBV2|TRBJ1-6|16
CASSGGAGTNNSPLHF
TGTGCCAGCAGTGGTGGAGCAGGGACTAATAATTCACCCCTCCACTTT
>-|-|TRBV7-2|TRBJ2-7|13
CTSSPIHGGEQYF
TGTACCAGCAGCCCCATACACGGCGGCGAGCAGTACTTC
>-|-|TRBV20-1|TRBJ1-2|15
CSATRADGSNYGYAF
TGCAGTGCTACCCGGGCTGACGGGAGTAACTATGGCTACGCCTTC
>many|-|TRBV2|TRBJ2-3|14
CASLGSTSTDTQYF
TGTGCCAGCCTCGGGTCAACGAGCACAGATACGCAGTATTTT
>-|-|TRBV2|TRBJ1-3|16
CASRGEGGSSGNTIYF
TGTGCCAGCCGGGGAGAGGGCGGGAGCTCTGGAAACACCATATATTTT
>few|-|TRBV18|TRBJ1-1|15
CASSPPHTVNTEAFF
TGTGCCAGCTCACCACCACACACAGTGAACACTGAAGCTTTCTTT
>many|-|TRBV7-2|TRBJ1-2|14
CASSSGWGNYGYTF
TGTGCCAGCAGCAGTGGGTGGGGGAACTATGGCTACACCTTC
>many|TRBD2|TRBV6-5|TRBJ2-5|15
CASSAGGARRKTQYF
TGTGCCAGCAGTGCGGGGGGGGCTCGTCGCAAGACCCAGTACTTC
>-|-|TRBV19|TRBJ1-3|15
CASRQELSTADTIYF
TGTGCCAGTAGGCAAGAATTGTCTACGGCAGACACCATATATTTT
>-|-|TRBV10-3|TRBJ1-2|9
CAIGANYTF
TGTGCCATAGGGGCCAACTACACCTTC
>-|-|TRBV2|TRBJ2-3|13
CGDGGSIGDTQYF
TGTGGGGACGGAGGGTCCATCGGAGATACGCAGTATTTT
>-|TRBD1|TRBV7-9|TRBJ2-2|17
CASSSGQGWNNTGELFF
TGTGCCAGCAGCTCCGGACAGGGGTGGAACAACACCGGGGAGCTGTTTTTT
>many|-|TRBV18|TRBJ2-7|14
CASSPPNQGYEQYF
TGTGCCAGCTCACCACCGAACCAGGGGTACGAGCAGTACTTC
>-|TRBD1|TRBV24-1|TRBJ2-6|17
CATSGPGQSSGANVLTF
TGTGCCACCAGTGGCCCGGGACAGAGCTCTGGGGCCAACGTCCTGACTTTC
>-|-|TRBV2|TRBJ1-6|14
CASSGQADNSPLHF
TGTGCCAGCAGTGGACAGGCAGATAATTCACCCCTCCACTTT
>few|TRBD1|TRBV7-9|TRBJ2-7|12
CAVWTGTYEQYF
TGTGCCGTGTGGACAGGGACCTACGAGCAGTACTTC
>-|-|TRBV7-3|TRBJ1-1|15
CASSLGLSIGDEAFF
TGTGCCAGCAGCTTAGGGCTAAGCATAGGGGATGAGGCTTTCTTT
>-|TRBD1|TRBV10-3|TRBJ2-1|16
CAISGSGTGSYNEQFF
TGTGCCATCAGTGGATCCGGGACAGGCTCCTACAATGAGCAGTTCTTC
>many|-|TRBV5-1|TRBJ2-5|15
CASSLEAGGQETQYF
TGCGCCAGCAGCTTGGAGGCAGGGGGGCAAGAGACCCAGTACTTC
>-|TRBD1|TRBV5-1|TRBJ1-4|15
CASSFRTGLNEKLFF
TGCGCCAGCAGCTTCAGGACAGGACTAAATGAAAAACTGTTTTTT
>-|TRBD1|TRBV5-1|TRBJ2-7|16
CASRLGGGQELYEQYF
TGCGCCAGCAGGTTAGGTGGGGGACAGGAGCTCTACGAGCAGTACTTC
>-|-|TRBV2|TRBJ2-3|10
CANRRDTQYF
TGTGCCAACAGGCGAGATACGCAGTATTTT
>many|TRBD2|TRBV7-7|TRBJ2-1|13
CASSLGGGSEQFF
TGTGCCAGCAGCTTAGGGGGGGGGAGTGAGCAGTTCTTC
>-|TRBD2|TRBV7-8|TRBJ2-2|17
CASNLARLAGGPVELFF
TGTGCCAGCAACTTAGCGCGACTAGCGGGGGGGCCGGTAGAGCTGTTTTTT
>-|-|TRBV5-1|TRBJ2-7|13
CASSFWGIYEQYF
TGCGCCAGCAGCTTCTGGGGTATTTACGAGCAGTACTTC
>-|-|TRBV10-3|TRBJ2-7|14
CAISERRQDYEQYF
TGTGCCATCAGTGAGCGGAGGCAGGACTACGAGCAGTACTTC
>-|TRBD2|TRBV5-5|TRBJ2-6|17
CASSLTREAAGANVLTF
TGTGCCAGCAGCCTAACCCGGGAGGCGGCCGGGGCCAACGTCCTGACTTTC
>-|-|TRBV19|TRBJ2-2|13
CASSTLATGELFF
TGTGCCAGTAGTACCTTGGCAACCGGGGAGCTGTTTTTT
>-|-|TRBV7-2|TRBJ2-7|14
CASSLGVPAYEQYF
TGTGCCAGCAGCTTAGGGGTCCCAGCTTACGAGCAGTACTTC
>-|TRBD1|TRBV7-3|TRBJ1-6|15
CASSLFGTGISPLHF
TGTGCCAGCAGCTTATTCGGGACAGGCATTTCACCCCTCCACTTT
>-|-|TRBV20-1|TRBJ1-4|12
CSASWQEEKLFF
TGCAGTGCTAGTTGGCAGGAGGAAAAACTGTTTTTT
>-|-|TRBV6-4|TRBJ2-1|13
CASSDSLEGEQFF
TGTGCCAGCAGTGACAGCCTAGAGGGTGAGCAGTTCTTC
>-|-|TRBV9|TRBJ2-7|13
CASSPQQFYEQYF
TGTGCCAGCTCACCACAACAGTTTTACGAGCAGTACTTC
>-|TRBD1|TRBV11-3|TRBJ2-5|15
CASSSRGTGRQTQYF
TGTGCCAGCAGCTCCAGGGGGACAGGGAGGCAGACCCAGTACTTC
>-|-|TRBV5-1|TRBJ2-5|14
CASSLSASQETQYF
TGCGCCAGCAGCTTGTCCGCCAGCCAAGAGACCCAGTACTTC